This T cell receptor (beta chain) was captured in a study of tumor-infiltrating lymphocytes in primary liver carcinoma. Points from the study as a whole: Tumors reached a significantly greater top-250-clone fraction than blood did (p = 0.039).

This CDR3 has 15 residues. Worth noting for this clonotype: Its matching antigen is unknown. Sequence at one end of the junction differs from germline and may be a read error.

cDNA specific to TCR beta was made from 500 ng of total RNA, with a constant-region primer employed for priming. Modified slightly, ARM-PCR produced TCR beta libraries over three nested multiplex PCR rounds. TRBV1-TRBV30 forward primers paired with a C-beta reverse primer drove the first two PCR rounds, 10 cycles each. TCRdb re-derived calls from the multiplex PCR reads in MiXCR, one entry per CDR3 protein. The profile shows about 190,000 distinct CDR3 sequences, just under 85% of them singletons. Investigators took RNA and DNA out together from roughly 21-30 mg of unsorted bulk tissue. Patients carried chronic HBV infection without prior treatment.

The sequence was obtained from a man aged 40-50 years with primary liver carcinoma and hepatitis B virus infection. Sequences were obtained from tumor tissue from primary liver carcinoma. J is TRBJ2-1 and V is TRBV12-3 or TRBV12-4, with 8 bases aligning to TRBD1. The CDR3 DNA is TGTGCCAGCAGTCCCTCCGGGACAGGATACAATGAGCAGCTCTTC. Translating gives CASSPSGTGYNEQLF.